Shown below are 18 T cell receptor beta chains from a single sample sequenced in a study of OX40 agonist ivuxolimab in advanced cancers. The protocol was immunoSEQ multiplex PCR, while the TCRdb copy is restricted to in-frame clones and leaves out a portion. The profile shows tens of thousands of clones, approximately 80% of them singletons. Source: CD4+ or CD8+ T cells sorted from blood, taken in a trial of the OX40 agonist ivuxolimab. The source of these receptors is an adult with an advanced solid tumor such as melanoma, head and neck, liver or kidney cancer.

This clone was observed a handful of times. This sequence joins TRBV5-6 and TRBJ1-4; D unclear. The CDR3 runs 12 residues. Germline V gene sequence: CDR1 SGHDT, CDR2 YYEEEE. V lost 3 bases and J 8 bases, leaving 8 bases between the germline ends. The CDR3, as DNA: TGTGCCAGCAGCTGGGGAGGGGAAAAACTGTTTTTT. The encoded protein is CASSWGGEKLFF.

The chain is built from TRBV19 and TRBJ1-1; no firm D call. Looked up from germline, CDR1 is LNHDA and CDR2 is SQIVND (reference sequence). V lost 7 bases, J lost 0 bases, and 9 bases lay in between. The CDR3 contains 13 residues. The CDR3 nucleotides read TGTGCCAGTAAGGGCGGACTGAACACTGAAGCTTTCTTT. This codes for CASKGGLNTEAFF.

This chain uses TRBV30 with TRBJ2-5; TRBD2 aligns across 11 bases. This CDR3 spans 13 amino acids. The ends lost 8 bases at V and 5 bases at J; junction bases unmatched: 7. The V gene's germline CDR1 is GTSNPN and CDR2 SVGIG (reference sequence). The CDR3 is CAGTSGNRETQYF. The CDR3 DNA is TGTGCCGGGACTAGCGGAAACCGGGAGACCCAGTACTTC.

The chain combines TRBV10-3 with TRBJ1-4; D is unresolved. V gave up 8 bases and J gave up 0 bases, with 7 bases separating them. Germline V gene sequence: CDR1 ENHRY, CDR2 SYGVKD. The CDR3 spans 13 residues. This CDR3 reads CAIGSATNEKLFF. The CDR3 DNA reads as TGTGCCATCGGGAGTGCAACTAATGAAAAACTGTTTTTT.

This chain joins TRBV2 and TRBJ2-3; possibly TRBD2 for D (6 bases). Germline CDR1 SNHLY, CDR2 FYNNEI. Between the trimmed V and J ends, which lost 3 bases and 1 base, there was a span of 11 bases. The CDR3 is 15 residues long. In DNA form, the CDR3 reads TGTGCCAGCAGTGAGACGGCGGGACGCACAGATACGCAGTATTTT. As protein: CASSETAGRTDTQYF.

V gene TRBV7-2 combines with J gene TRBJ2-6; tentative D call: TRBD1 (5 bases). Germline CDR1 and CDR2: SGHTA and FQGNSA. This CDR3 has 15 residues. V was trimmed by 5 bases and J by 4 bases, leaving 12 bases between them. The CDR3 is CASSAQGPGANVLTF. The CDR3 coding sequence is TGTGCCAGCAGCGCGCAGGGCCCCGGGGCCAACGTCCTGACTTTC. Drawing the rest from reference TRBV7-2 and TRBJ2-6, the complete variable domain is GAGVSQSPSNKVTEKGKDVELRCDPISGHTALYWYRQSLGQGLEFLIYFQGNSAPDKSGLPSDRFSAERTGGSVSTLTIQRTQQEDSAVYLCASSAQGPGANVLTFGAGSRLTVL.

The chain couples TRBV11-3 to TRBJ2-1; D is ambiguous. The CDR3 is made up of 12 amino acids. Germline loops: CDR1 SGHNT, CDR2 YENEEA. The V end was cut by 0 bases, the J end by 11 bases, with 8 bases between. The CDR3 loop reads CASSLDLNKQFF. CDR3 bases: TGTGCCAGCAGCTTAGATTTGAACAAGCAGTTCTTC.

This clone is a singleton in its sample. The V gene is TRBV18, the J gene TRBJ2-1, with D possibly being TRBD1 (5 bases). Per the germline V gene, CDR1 is KGHSH and CDR2 is LQKENI. The CDR3 has 12 amino acids. Trimming shortened V by 8 bases and J by 6 bases, and 11 bases separated the two germline ends. CDR3 in amino acids: CASQGSGNEQFF. The CDR3 region has the DNA TGTGCCAGCCAGGGTAGTGGCAATGAGCAGTTCTTC.

The chain couples TRBV5-4 to TRBJ1-1, with 7 nucleotides matching TRBD1. Germline V lookup: CDR1 SGHNT, CDR2 YYREEE (reference sequence). The J segment lost 1 base and the V segment lost 4 bases, leaving 4 bases of the junction unmatched. The CDR3 runs to 14 residues. The CDR3 reads CASSIQGRNTEAFF. The CDR3 DNA sequence: TGTGCCAGCAGCATACAGGGGAGGAACACTGAAGCTTTCTTT.

This clone occurred once. This sequence joins TRBV2 and TRBJ2-7, with no clear D. The CDR3 runs 11 residues. Germline V gene lookup returns CDR1 SNHLY and CDR2 FYNNEI. The ends were cut back, 6 bases at V and 0 bases at J, with 3 bases in the middle. CDR3 DNA sequence: TGTGCCAGCAGGGTCTCCTACGAGCAGTACTTC. This translates into CASRVSYEQYF.

This clone was seen a single time. The CDR3 bases are TGTGCCAGCAGCTTAACCCGTATGCAGGGGCGGGGGGAGACCCAGTACTTC. The encoded protein is CASSLTRMQGRGETQYF. The V gene is TRBV7-2, the J gene TRBJ2-5; possibly TRBD2 for D (7 bases). The CDR3 is 17 amino acids. Trimming pared 2 bases from V and 5 bases from J, leaving 21 bases between. Looked up from germline, CDR1 is SGHTA and CDR2 is FQGNSA.

This sequence joins TRBV19 and TRBJ2-7, with 7 bases fitting TRBD2. CDR1 and CDR2 (germline): LNHDA, SQIVND (reference sequence). Trimming removed 1 base from V and 1 base from J; junction bases left unmatched: 7. CDR3 length: 16 residues. The CDR3 loop is CASSIVGRAPSYEQYF. Here the CDR3 DNA reads TGTGCCAGTAGTATAGTGGGGAGGGCCCCATCCTACGAGCAGTACTTC.

The count of this clone is one. This chain uses TRBV6-5 with TRBJ1-6, with D hard to call. This CDR3 has 15 residues. CDR1 and CDR2 (germline): MNHEY, SVGAGI. Trimming pared 6 bases from V and 7 bases from J, leaving 16 bases between. The CDR3 protein is CASSYGRRLNSPLHF. DNA of the CDR3: TGTGCCAGCAGCTACGGGCGTCGGTTGAATTCACCCCTCCACTTT.

The chain joins TRBV6-1 to TRBJ2-5; no clear D gene. Between the trimmed V and J ends, which lost 2 bases and 1 base, there was a span of 11 bases. Per the germline V gene, CDR1 is MNHNS and CDR2 is SASEGT. The CDR3 runs to 15 residues. The CDR3 DNA reads TGTGCCAGCAGTGAATTCGTCATAACCCAAGAGACCCAGTACTTC. It encodes CASSEFVITQETQYF.

This chain links TRBV7-2 with TRBJ1-5; 7 nucleotides align to TRBD1. The CDR3 contains 13 residues. Germline V CDR1 and CDR2: SGHTA, FQGNSA. V shed 4 bases and J 7 bases; nucleotides not matched to a gene: 4. This CDR3 reads CASSSRGNQPQHF. The CDR3, as DNA: TGTGCCAGCAGCTCCAGGGGGAACCAGCCCCAGCATTTT.

The rearrangement links TRBV30 to TRBJ2-1, with 10 bases that match TRBD1. V trimming: 6 bases; J trimming: 7 bases; junction bases outside the gene matches: 9. Germline loops: CDR1 GTSNPN, CDR2 SVGIG (reference sequence). The CDR3 runs to 14 residues. CDR3 protein: CACNRDRGVNEQFF. CDR3 nucleotide sequence: TGTGCCTGCAACCGGGACAGGGGAGTGAATGAGCAGTTCTTC. Together with reference TRBV30 and TRBJ2-1, the CDR3 gives the full variable domain: SQTIHQWPATLVQPVGSPLSLECTVEGTSNPNLYWYRQAAGRGLQLLFYSVGIGQISSEVPQNLSASRPQDRQFILSSKKLLLSDSGFYLCACNRDRGVNEQFFGPGTRLTVL.

The V gene is TRBV30, the J gene TRBJ2-2; 7 bases agree with TRBD1. The CDR3 extends over 15 amino acids. Unmatched junction bases numbered 7, after V lost 0 bases and J lost 6 bases. Per the germline V gene, CDR1 is GTSNPN and CDR2 is SVGIG (reference sequence). CDR3: CAWSVRRGLAGELFF. The CDR3, as DNA: TGTGCCTGGAGTGTACGCAGGGGGTTGGCCGGGGAGCTGTTTTTT.

The chain combines TRBV5-1 with TRBJ2-7, with 11 bases matching TRBD1. This CDR3 contains 15 residues. Losses at the gene ends were 3 bases for V and 4 bases for J; bases not matched to a gene: 6. Germline lookup yields CDR1 SGHRS and CDR2 YFSETQ. Written as DNA, the CDR3 is TGCGCCAGCAGCTCGACCGGGACAGGGGGTTACGAGCAGTACTTC. Its translation: CASSSTGTGGYEQYF.